A selection of T cell receptor beta chains follows, all from one sample in a study of early stage breast cancer tumors. The table came from immunoSEQ multiplex PCR; TCRdb's copy has only in-frame clones and leaves some out. Of more than 65,000 clones listed, approximately 80% are singletons. The specimen sequenced was blood. The receptors come from a person in their forties with breast cancer. The CDR3 runs from the conserved cysteine through the conserved F or W. D genes are given only for firm matches. Clone size is not always given. Where it is, it says once, few, many or a class for expanded clones.

clone size: NA
V gene: TRBV6-5
J gene: TRBJ1-1
D gene: NA
CDR3 length: 15
CDR3 protein: CASSYSFRDYTEAFF
CDR3 DNA: TGTGCCAGCAGTTACTCGTTTAGGGATTATACTGAAGCTTTCTTT

clone size: NA
V gene: TRBV18
J gene: TRBJ2-7
D gene: NA
CDR3 length: 13
CDR3 protein: CASSPPSSYEQYF
CDR3 DNA: TGTGCCAGCTCACCACCGTCCAGCTACGAGCAGTACTTC

clone size: few
V gene: TRBV7-3
J gene: TRBJ1-1
D gene: TRBD1
CDR3 length: 15
CDR3 protein: CASSLGQGSNTEAFF
CDR3 DNA: TGTGCCAGCAGCCTCGGACAGGGCTCGAACACTGAAGCTTTCTTT

clone size: NA
V gene: TRBV27
J gene: TRBJ1-2
D gene: TRBD1
CDR3 length: 15
CDR3 protein: CASSTHRGENYGYTF
CDR3 DNA: TGTGCCAGCAGTACCCACAGGGGTGAGAACTATGGCTACACCTTC

clone size: NA
V gene: TRBV4-2
J gene: TRBJ2-1
D gene: TRBD2
CDR3 length: 17
CDR3 protein: CASSQKTSVSSYNEQFF
CDR3 DNA: TGTGCCAGCAGCCAAAAGACTAGCGTTAGCTCCTACAATGAGCAGTTCTTC

clone size: NA
V gene: TRBV7-3
J gene: TRBJ2-3
D gene: TRBD2
CDR3 length: 19
CDR3 protein: CASSPKPGLAGVGTDTQYF
CDR3 DNA: TGTGCCAGCAGTCCGAAGCCGGGACTAGCGGGAGTTGGTACAGATACGCAGTATTTT

clone size: once
V gene: TRBV28
J gene: TRBJ1-4
D gene: TRBD1
CDR3 length: 13
CDR3 protein: CAGRQGTNEKLFF
CDR3 DNA: TGTGCCGGTAGACAGGGAACTAATGAAAAACTGTTTTTT

clone size: NA
V gene: TRBV28
J gene: TRBJ2-7
D gene: NA
CDR3 length: 14
CDR3 protein: CASSPTGSTYEQYF
CDR3 DNA: TGTGCCAGCAGCCCGACAGGATCTACCTACGAGCAGTACTTC

clone size: NA
V gene: TRBV28
J gene: TRBJ2-7
D gene: NA
CDR3 length: 15
CDR3 protein: CASSGRTPLYYEQYF
CDR3 DNA: TGTGCCAGCAGTGGACGGACCCCCTTGTACTACGAGCAGTACTTC

clone size: NA
V gene: TRBV5-1
J gene: TRBJ1-3
D gene: NA
CDR3 length: 15
CDR3 protein: CASSLVGNSGNTIYF
CDR3 DNA: TGCGCCAGCAGCTTGGTGGGGAACTCTGGAAACACCATATATTTT

clone size: NA
V gene: TRBV7-8
J gene: TRBJ1-1
D gene: NA
CDR3 length: 13
CDR3 protein: CASSLTGLTEAFF
CDR3 DNA: TGTGCCAGCAGCTTAACAGGGTTGACTGAAGCTTTCTTT

clone size: NA
V gene: TRBV9
J gene: TRBJ2-2
D gene: NA
CDR3 length: 16
CDR3 protein: CASSVGGRLNTGELFF
CDR3 DNA: TGTGCCAGCAGCGTAGGAGGGCGGTTGAACACCGGGGAGCTGTTTTTT

clone size: NA
V gene: TRBV2
J gene: TRBJ2-5
D gene: TRBD1
CDR3 length: 13
CDR3 protein: CASRSTGVETQYF
CDR3 DNA: TGTGCCAGCAGAAGTACAGGGGTGGAGACCCAGTACTTC

clone size: once
V gene: TRBV5-4
J gene: TRBJ2-7
D gene: TRBD2
CDR3 length: 16
CDR3 protein: CASSFGGTGGRYEQYF
CDR3 DNA: TGTGCCAGCAGCTTCGGGGGGACGGGAGGGAGGTACGAGCAGTACTTC

clone size: NA
V gene: TRBV4-1
J gene: TRBJ1-1
D gene: TRBD1
CDR3 length: 15
CDR3 protein: CASSLGQGANTEAFF
CDR3 DNA: TGCGCCAGCAGCCTGGGACAGGGGGCGAACACTGAAGCTTTCTTT

clone size: NA
V gene: TRBV28
J gene: TRBJ1-2
D gene: TRBD1
CDR3 length: 13
CDR3 protein: CASRLTGGGGYTF
CDR3 DNA: TGTGCCAGCAGACTGACAGGGGGCGGTGGCTACACCTTC

clone size: few
V gene: TRBV5-1
J gene: TRBJ2-1
D gene: TRBD2
CDR3 length: 14
CDR3 protein: CASSSGTSGNEQFF
CDR3 DNA: TGCGCCAGCAGCTCCGGGACTAGCGGGAATGAGCAGTTCTTC

clone size: few
V gene: TRBV19
J gene: TRBJ2-1
D gene: NA
CDR3 length: 14
CDR3 protein: CASSMTGSYNEQFF
CDR3 DNA: TGTGCCAGTAGTATGACCGGCTCCTACAATGAGCAGTTCTTC

clone size: NA
V gene: TRBV9
J gene: TRBJ2-3
D gene: TRBD2
CDR3 length: 16
CDR3 protein: CASSSGLAGAADTQYF
CDR3 DNA: TGTGCCAGCAGCTCCGGACTAGCGGGAGCCGCAGATACGCAGTATTTT

clone size: NA
V gene: TRBV6-1
J gene: TRBJ2-1
D gene: NA
CDR3 length: 15
CDR3 protein: CASSEATGRYNEQFF
CDR3 DNA: TGTGCCAGCAGTGAAGCAACGGGCCGATACAATGAGCAGTTCTTC

clone size: many
V gene: TRBV2
J gene: TRBJ2-7
D gene: NA
CDR3 length: 11
CDR3 protein: CASSESPEQYF
CDR3 DNA: TGTGCCAGCAGTGAGTCACCCGAGCAGTACTTC

clone size: NA
V gene: TRBV7-9
J gene: TRBJ2-5
D gene: TRBD2
CDR3 length: 17
CDR3 protein: CASSFPGLAGGQETQYF
CDR3 DNA: TGTGCCAGCAGCTTTCCGGGACTAGCGGGAGGGCAAGAGACCCAGTACTTC

clone size: NA
V gene: TRBV28
J gene: TRBJ1-3
D gene: NA
CDR3 length: 14
CDR3 protein: CASSWWSAGNTIYF
CDR3 DNA: TGTGCCAGCAGTTGGTGGTCGGCTGGAAACACCATATATTTT

clone size: NA
V gene: TRBV5-8
J gene: TRBJ1-2
D gene: TRBD1
CDR3 length: 15
CDR3 protein: CASSPGTGVNYGYTF
CDR3 DNA: TGTGCCAGCAGCCCCGGGACAGGAGTGAACTATGGCTACACCTTC

clone size: NA
V gene: TRBV6-6
J gene: TRBJ1-4
D gene: NA
CDR3 length: 15
CDR3 protein: CASRTRQTTNEKLFF
CDR3 DNA: TGTGCCAGCAGGACCAGACAGACAACTAATGAAAAACTGTTTTTT

clone size: NA
V gene: TRBV4-1
J gene: TRBJ2-3
D gene: NA
CDR3 length: 15
CDR3 protein: CASSQAEQDTDTQYF
CDR3 DNA: TGCGCCAGCAGCCAAGCGGAACAGGACACAGATACGCAGTATTTT

clone size: NA
V gene: TRBV7-6
J gene: TRBJ2-1
D gene: TRBD2
CDR3 length: 18
CDR3 protein: CASSLARGASGPYNEQFF
CDR3 DNA: TGTGCCAGCAGCTTAGCCCGCGGGGCTAGCGGTCCCTACAATGAGCAGTTCTTC

clone size: NA
V gene: TRBV18
J gene: TRBJ1-5
D gene: NA
CDR3 length: 15
CDR3 protein: CASSSSLRLNQPQHF
CDR3 DNA: TGTGCCAGCTCATCGTCATTACGCCTTAATCAGCCCCAGCATTTT

clone size: NA
V gene: TRBV6-4
J gene: TRBJ1-1
D gene: NA
CDR3 length: 16
CDR3 protein: CASSPPLGNMNTEAFF
CDR3 DNA: TGTGCCAGCAGTCCACCCCTTGGAAACATGAACACTGAAGCTTTCTTT

clone size: NA
V gene: TRBV30
J gene: TRBJ1-1
D gene: NA
CDR3 length: 14
CDR3 protein: CAWSPLGANTEAFF
CDR3 DNA: TGTGCCTGGAGTCCGTTGGGAGCGAACACTGAAGCTTTCTTT

clone size: NA
V gene: TRBV5-1
J gene: TRBJ2-5
D gene: TRBD2
CDR3 length: 16
CDR3 protein: CASSLTASGDRETQYF
CDR3 DNA: TGCGCCAGCAGCTTGACGGCTAGCGGAGACCGAGAGACCCAGTACTTC

clone size: NA
V gene: TRBV6-1
J gene: TRBJ1-3
D gene: NA
CDR3 length: 15
CDR3 protein: CASSPQEGTGNTIYF
CDR3 DNA: TGTGCCAGCAGTCCACAGGAGGGAACTGGAAACACCATATATTTT

clone size: few
V gene: TRBV18
J gene: TRBJ1-1
D gene: NA
CDR3 length: 12
CDR3 protein: CASSPMNTEAFF
CDR3 DNA: TGTGCCAGCTCACCCATGAACACTGAAGCTTTCTTT

clone size: few
V gene: TRBV6-6
J gene: TRBJ2-5
D gene: NA
CDR3 length: 15
CDR3 protein: CASSYGYLLGETQYF
CDR3 DNA: TGTGCCAGCAGTTACGGATACTTGTTGGGAGAGACCCAGTACTTC

clone size: NA
V gene: TRBV28
J gene: TRBJ1-1
D gene: NA
CDR3 length: 18
CDR3 protein: CASSILPGRGLLSTEAFF
CDR3 DNA: TGTGCCAGCAGTATCCTGCCGGGGAGGGGTTTATTGAGCACTGAAGCTTTCTTT

clone size: once
V gene: TRBV28
J gene: TRBJ2-7
D gene: TRBD2
CDR3 length: 15
CDR3 protein: CASSEPGTSRHEQYF
CDR3 DNA: TGTGCCAGCAGTGAACCCGGGACTAGTCGACACGAGCAGTACTTC

clone size: NA
V gene: TRBV28
J gene: TRBJ2-5
D gene: NA
CDR3 length: 14
CDR3 protein: CASSFVQGGGTQYF
CDR3 DNA: TGTGCCAGCAGTTTCGTTCAGGGAGGCGGGACCCAGTACTTC

clone size: NA
V gene: TRBV19
J gene: TRBJ2-5
D gene: NA
CDR3 length: 13
CDR3 protein: CASNKGDSETQYF
CDR3 DNA: TGTGCCAGCAACAAAGGGGATTCGGAGACCCAGTACTTC

clone size: NA
V gene: TRBV29-1
J gene: TRBJ2-1
D gene: TRBD2
CDR3 length: 16
CDR3 protein: CSVVLRIAGGYNEQFF
CDR3 DNA: TGCAGCGTTGTTTTGAGGATAGCGGGGGGCTACAATGAGCAGTTCTTC

clone size: NA
V gene: TRBV6-6
J gene: TRBJ2-7
D gene: NA
CDR3 length: 15
CDR3 protein: CASSYERVNREVQYF
CDR3 DNA: TGTGCCAGCAGTTATGAGCGAGTAAACAGGGAGGTGCAGTACTTC

clone size: NA
V gene: TRBV29-1
J gene: TRBJ1-4
D gene: TRBD1
CDR3 length: 13
CDR3 protein: CSVMTGSNEKLFF
CDR3 DNA: TGCAGCGTGATGACAGGGTCTAATGAAAAACTGTTTTTT

clone size: NA
V gene: TRBV21-1
J gene: TRBJ2-6
D gene: NA
CDR3 length: 18
CDR3 protein: CASSRSTGRNSGANVLTF
CDR3 DNA: TGTGCCAGCAGCAGATCGACAGGGAGGAACTCTGGGGCCAACGTCCTGACTTTC

clone size: NA
V gene: TRBV6-1
J gene: TRBJ2-7
D gene: NA
CDR3 length: 14
CDR3 protein: CASSEGLIHYEQYF
CDR3 DNA: TGTGCCAGCAGTGAAGGACTGATTCACTACGAGCAGTACTTC

clone size: NA
V gene: TRBV30
J gene: TRBJ2-1
D gene: TRBD2
CDR3 length: 17
CDR3 protein: CASRFGTSGRKGNEQFF
CDR3 DNA: TGTGCCTCGAGATTTGGGACTAGCGGGAGAAAGGGCAATGAGCAGTTCTTC

clone size: NA
V gene: TRBV19
J gene: TRBJ2-7
D gene: TRBD1
CDR3 length: 14
CDR3 protein: CASSTGTGYYEQYF
CDR3 DNA: TGTGCCAGTAGTACCGGGACAGGGTACTACGAGCAGTACTTC

clone size: once
V gene: TRBV7-9
J gene: TRBJ2-7
D gene: TRBD1
CDR3 length: 15
CDR3 protein: CASSLRKTGYDEQYF
CDR3 DNA: TGTGCCAGCAGCTTACGGAAGACAGGGTACGACGAGCAGTACTTC

clone size: NA
V gene: TRBV28
J gene: TRBJ1-4
D gene: NA
CDR3 length: 12
CDR3 protein: CASRALNEKLFF
CDR3 DNA: TGTGCCAGCAGGGCTCTTAATGAAAAACTGTTTTTT

clone size: few
V gene: TRBV28
J gene: TRBJ1-2
D gene: NA
CDR3 length: 14
CDR3 protein: CASSPRQVPHGYTF
CDR3 DNA: TGTGCCAGCAGTCCCCGACAGGTTCCGCATGGCTACACCTTC

clone size: few
V gene: TRBV5-1
J gene: TRBJ2-3
D gene: NA
CDR3 length: 14
CDR3 protein: CASSLTESTDTQYF
CDR3 DNA: TGCGCCAGCAGCTTGACAGAATCCACAGATACGCAGTATTTT

clone size: NA
V gene: TRBV5-1
J gene: TRBJ2-1
D gene: NA
CDR3 length: 11
CDR3 protein: CASSLGAKQFF
CDR3 DNA: TGCGCCAGCAGCTTGGGGGCAAAGCAGTTCTTC

clone size: NA
V gene: TRBV6-5
J gene: TRBJ2-3
D gene: NA
CDR3 length: 14
CDR3 protein: CASSWTASTDTQYF
CDR3 DNA: TGTGCCAGCAGCTGGACAGCGAGCACAGATACGCAGTATTTT

clone size: NA
V gene: TRBV11-2
J gene: TRBJ2-3
D gene: NA
CDR3 length: 12
CDR3 protein: CASSLGTDTQYF
CDR3 DNA: TGTGCCAGCAGCTTAGGGACAGATACGCAGTATTTT

clone size: NA
V gene: TRBV28
J gene: TRBJ2-2
D gene: NA
CDR3 length: 16
CDR3 protein: CASSLFPAPNTGELFF
CDR3 DNA: TGTGCCAGCAGTTTATTCCCAGCTCCGAACACCGGGGAGCTGTTTTTT

clone size: few
V gene: TRBV15
J gene: TRBJ1-5
D gene: TRBD1
CDR3 length: 14
CDR3 protein: CATSQGARDQPQHF
CDR3 DNA: TGTGCCACCTCACAGGGGGCGCGTGATCAGCCCCAGCATTTT